This T cell receptor beta chain stems from a study of patients and donors after allogeneic stem cell transplantation. This clonotype was picked up a small number of times. This CDR3 spans 19 amino acids. Between the trimmed V and J ends, which lost 3 bases and 1 base, there was a span of 25 bases. Germline V gene data show CDR1 as DFQATT and CDR2 as SNEGSKA (reference sequence). Via MiXCR, TCRdb re-called the RT-PCR reads, giving one row per CDR3 protein. Found here are about 160,000 distinct CDR3 sequences, 24% of them singletons; the top ten hold roughly a quarter. V usage is TRBV20-1 and J usage is TRBJ1-3, with D perhaps TRBD1 (5 bases). Sequenced material: blood, either unsorted or a sorted T cell fraction (not recorded which). This TCR was sampled from a human donor who was either an allogeneic HSCT recipient or a stem cell or donor lymphocyte infusion donor (not recorded which). It is not recorded whose cells these are; they may come from a transplant donor. The CDR3 DNA is TGCAGTGCTAGTCGTTACCCCATGGGAAGGGGCTGGTCTGGAAACACCATATATTTT. The encoded protein is CSASRYPMGRGWSGNTIYF.